This T cell receptor (beta chain) was captured in a study of patients and donors after allogeneic stem cell transplantation. This CDR3 contains 12 residues. Trimming removed 3 bases at V and 4 bases at J, with 9 bases between. The germline V gene encodes CDR1 DFQATT and CDR2 SNEGSKA (reference sequence). MiXCR was run by TCRdb on the RT-PCR reads, yielding one entry per CDR3 protein. The sample has about 23,000 distinct CDR3 sequences, about 30% seen once. The chain recombines TRBV20-1 with TRBJ1-2; possible D gene TRBD1, 6 bases. The sample consisted of blood, either unsorted or a sorted T cell fraction (not recorded which). The clonotype originates from a human donor who was either an allogeneic HSCT recipient or a stem cell or donor lymphocyte infusion donor (not recorded which). It is not recorded whose cells these are; they may come from a transplant donor. CDR3 nucleotide sequence: TGCAGTGCTAGCTGGGGGGCCTATGGCTACACCTTC. Translation: CSASWGAYGYTF.